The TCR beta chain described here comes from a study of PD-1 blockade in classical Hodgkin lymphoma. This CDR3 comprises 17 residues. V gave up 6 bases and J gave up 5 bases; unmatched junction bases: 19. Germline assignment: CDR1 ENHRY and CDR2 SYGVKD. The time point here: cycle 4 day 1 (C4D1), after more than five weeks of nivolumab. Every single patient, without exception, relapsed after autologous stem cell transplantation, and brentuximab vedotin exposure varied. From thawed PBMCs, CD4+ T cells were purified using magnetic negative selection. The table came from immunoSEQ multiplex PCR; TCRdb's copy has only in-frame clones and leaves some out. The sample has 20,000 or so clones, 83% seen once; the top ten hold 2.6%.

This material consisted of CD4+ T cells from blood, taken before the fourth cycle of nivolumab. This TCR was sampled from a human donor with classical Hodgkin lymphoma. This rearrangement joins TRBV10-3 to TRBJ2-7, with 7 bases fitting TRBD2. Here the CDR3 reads CAIRGTSGGGIVHEQYF. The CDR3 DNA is TGTGCCATCAGAGGGACCTCGGGGGGAGGTATAGTCCACGAGCAGTACTTC.